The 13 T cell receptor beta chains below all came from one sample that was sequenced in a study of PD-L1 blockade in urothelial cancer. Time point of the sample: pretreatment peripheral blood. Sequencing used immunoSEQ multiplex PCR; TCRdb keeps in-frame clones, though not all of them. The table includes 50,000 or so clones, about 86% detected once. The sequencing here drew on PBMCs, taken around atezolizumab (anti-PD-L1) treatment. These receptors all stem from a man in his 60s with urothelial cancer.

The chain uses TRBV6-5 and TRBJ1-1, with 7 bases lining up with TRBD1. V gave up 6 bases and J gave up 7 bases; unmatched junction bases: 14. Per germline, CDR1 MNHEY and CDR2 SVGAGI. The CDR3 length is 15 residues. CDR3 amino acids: CASRLQSDRAVEAFF. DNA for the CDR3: TGTGCCAGCAGACTTCAATCCGACAGGGCCGTTGAAGCTTTCTTT.

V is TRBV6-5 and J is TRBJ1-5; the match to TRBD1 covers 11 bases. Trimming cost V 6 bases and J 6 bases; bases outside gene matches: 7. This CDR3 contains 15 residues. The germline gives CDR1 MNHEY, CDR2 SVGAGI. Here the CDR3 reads CASRGQGGFGQPQHF. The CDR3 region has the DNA TGTGCCAGCAGGGGACAGGGGGGTTTCGGTCAGCCCCAGCATTTT.

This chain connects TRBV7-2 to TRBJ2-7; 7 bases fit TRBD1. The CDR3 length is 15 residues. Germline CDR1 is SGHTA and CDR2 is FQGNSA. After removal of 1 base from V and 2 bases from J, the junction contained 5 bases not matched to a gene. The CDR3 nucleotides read TGTGCCAGCAGCTTAGAGCCGACAGGGCCCTACGAGCAGTACTTC. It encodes CASSLEPTGPYEQYF.

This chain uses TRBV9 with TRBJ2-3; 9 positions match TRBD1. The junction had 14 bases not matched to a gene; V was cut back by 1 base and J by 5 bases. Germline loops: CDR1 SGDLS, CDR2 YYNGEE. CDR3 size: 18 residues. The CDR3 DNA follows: TGTGCCAGCAGCGTACGCCCAATCACAGGGGGCGCAGGAGATACGCAGTATTTT. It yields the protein CASSVRPITGGAGDTQYF.

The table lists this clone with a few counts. In DNA form, the CDR3 reads TGTGCCTGGAGTGTAGCGGGGAACACTGAAGCTTTCTTT. This encodes CAWSVAGNTEAFF. The genes are TRBV30 and TRBJ1-1; D gene unclear. V lost 0 bases and J 1 base, leaving 6 bases between the germline ends. In germline, CDR1 is GTSNPN, CDR2 SVGIG (reference sequence). CDR3 length equals 13 residues.

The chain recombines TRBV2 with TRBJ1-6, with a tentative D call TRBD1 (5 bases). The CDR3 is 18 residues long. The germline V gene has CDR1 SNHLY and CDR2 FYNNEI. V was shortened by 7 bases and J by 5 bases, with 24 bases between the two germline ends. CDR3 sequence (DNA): TGTGCCAGCACCGAAGGGGTGGGCAGGGTGACGAATAATTCACCCCTCCACTTT. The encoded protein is CASTEGVGRVTNNSPLHF.

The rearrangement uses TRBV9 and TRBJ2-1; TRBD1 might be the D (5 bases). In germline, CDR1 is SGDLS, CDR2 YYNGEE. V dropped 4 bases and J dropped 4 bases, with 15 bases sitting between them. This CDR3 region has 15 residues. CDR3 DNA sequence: TGTGCCAGCAGCCGTCAAGGGGCATTATACAATGAGCAGTTCTTC. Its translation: CASSRQGALYNEQFF.

CDR3 sequence: CASSLGGPGSYEQYF. As DNA, the CDR3 is TGCGCCAGCAGCTTGGGCGGCCCGGGTTCCTACGAGCAGTACTTC. The chain links TRBV5-1 to TRBJ2-7, with unresolved D. In germline, CDR1 is SGHRS, CDR2 YFSETQ. The CDR3 covers 15 residues. The ends were cut back, 0 bases at V and 1 base at J, with 11 bases in the middle.

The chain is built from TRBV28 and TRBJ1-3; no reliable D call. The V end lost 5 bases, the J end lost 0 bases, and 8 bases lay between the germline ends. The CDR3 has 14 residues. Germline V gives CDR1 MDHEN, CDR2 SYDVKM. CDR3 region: CASSTGGSGNTIYF. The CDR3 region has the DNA TGTGCCAGCAGTACCGGCGGCTCTGGAAACACCATATATTTT.

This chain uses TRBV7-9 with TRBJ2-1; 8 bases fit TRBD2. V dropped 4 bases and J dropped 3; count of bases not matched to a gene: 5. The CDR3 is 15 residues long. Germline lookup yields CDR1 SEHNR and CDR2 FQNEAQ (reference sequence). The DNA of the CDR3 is TGTGCCAGCAGCTCCCAGCGGGAGAACTACAATGAGCAGTTCTTC. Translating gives CASSSQRENYNEQFF.

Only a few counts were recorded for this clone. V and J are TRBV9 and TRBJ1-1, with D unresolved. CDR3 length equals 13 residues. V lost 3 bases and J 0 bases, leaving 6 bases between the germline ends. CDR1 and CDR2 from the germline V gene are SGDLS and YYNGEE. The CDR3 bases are TGTGCCAGCAGCGGTTCTCTGAACACTGAAGCTTTCTTT. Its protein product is CASSGSLNTEAFF.

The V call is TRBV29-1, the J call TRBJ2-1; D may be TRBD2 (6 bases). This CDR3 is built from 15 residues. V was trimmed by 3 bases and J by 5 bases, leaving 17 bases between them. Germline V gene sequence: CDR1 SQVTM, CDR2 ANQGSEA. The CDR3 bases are TGCAGCGTTGAGAGTGGCAGTGGGAGGAACAATGAGCAGTTCTTC. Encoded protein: CSVESGSGRNNEQFF.

CDR3 sequence (DNA): TGCAGCGTTGTTACAGGGGGGTCCAATCAGCCCCAGCATTTT. Amino acid sequence: CSVVTGGSNQPQHF. The chain carries TRBV29-1 and TRBJ1-5; 8 bases map to TRBD1. Germline V lookup: CDR1 SQVTM, CDR2 ANQGSEA. The CDR3 totals 14 residues. The V gene end was trimmed by 4 bases and the J gene end by 3 bases; junction bases not matched to a gene: 5.